This record looks at one T cell receptor (beta chain) sequence and its context. What antigen it recognizes has not been identified. No much larger clonotype is one base removed from it; base qualities were not supplied. This sample is drawn from a study of regulatory T cells in long-lasting Graves disease (dated by TCRdb to about 2021). Regarding the research as a whole: To count as having persistent Graves' disease, a patient had to have received antithyroid drug treatment for over 5 years with TSH receptor autoantibodies remaining persistently positive. Peripheral blood TCR sequencing and RNA sequencing compared persistent Graves' disease patients with newly diagnosed Graves' disease patients. The study was registered as a clinical trial and conducted in China. A total of 33 samples were covered by TCR sequencing, comprising roughly 13 persistent and around 20 newly diagnosed Graves' disease patients. In the clinical cohort, patients with persistent Graves' disease had used antithyroid drugs for an average of about 10.3 years. Broader findings and caveats from the paper: The study examined only peripheral blood because the primary lesion, thyroid tissue, could not be accessed. Persistent disease showed preferential use of TRBV28, TRBJ1-2 and TRBJ2-5, whereas newly diagnosed disease favored TRBV20-1 and TRBJ2-1. Compared with newly diagnosed patients, persistent Graves' disease patients had lower TCR Shannon entropy and fewer highly expanded clones, which suggests clonal expansion. The authors noted that the small sample size was a limitation that may lower accuracy. Sequencing and analysis were limited to the TCR beta chain. Patients with persistent disease shared more public clonotypes (approximately 2,500) than newly diagnosed patients did (approximately 1,000).

The library relied on multiplex PCR. For sequencing, an Illumina HiSeq 4000 was employed. To build TCR beta libraries, CDR3 regions were amplified by Arm-PCR using iRepertoire HTBI primers. Before sequencing, the PCR products underwent gel purification. On the authors' methods: Gene usage analysis of CDR3 amino acid clonotypes relied on the 60 or so TRBV and about 15 TRBJ segments identified across samples. COPE and FqMerger were used to merge filtered high-quality paired reads into contigs. Contigs were aligned with BLAST to IMGT TRBV, TRBD and TRBJ reference genes, and CDR3 was defined per IMGT. Any clonotype with a frequency above 0.1% was counted as a highly expanded clone. Shannon entropy was used to measure repertoire diversity, and the Gini coefficient was used to measure V-J evenness. Clonotypes shared by more than one individual were considered public. TCRdb trimmed the raw reads at Q25, called clones with MiXCR and kept productive beta chains. Every CDR3 protein is listed once, alongside the most common genes and DNA of its rows. It is TCRdb's table, rather than the study itself, that gives the V and J calls and clone size. The sample data list some 430,000 distinct CDR3 sequences, and roughly 21% of these were observed just once. Over 6% of the sample is held by the ten biggest clonotypes.

According to the germline V gene, CDR1 reads MGHRA and CDR2 reads YSYEKL. After removal of 4 bases from V and 2 bases from J, the junction retains 8 bases not matched to a gene. From cysteine to phenylalanine, the CDR3 is 16 amino acids long. Only the CDR3 part of the read is kept: 48 bases, read in frame from the first base. Taken with the paper, the label for time point translates to: persistent/refractory GD, antithyroid drugs over 5 years with positive TRAb. For both TCR sequencing and RNA sequencing, RNA was extracted from PBMCs in TRIzol. Graves' disease was diagnosed according to American Thyroid Association guidelines. Patients were recruited from an endocrinology department in Xi'an, China. Each patient gave approximately 10 milliliters of peripheral blood, collected in an EDTA anticoagulant tube. Ficoll Paque Plus density gradient separation was used to isolate PBMCs, and no additional T cell sorting was done. An Agilent 2100 Bioanalyzer and agarose gel were used to check RNA quality, while a NanoDrop 2000 measured RNA concentration.

This sample comprised peripheral blood mononuclear cells (PBMCs), obtained when the disease was refractory, from a patient treated with antithyroid drugs. This receptor chain uses TRBV4-1 and TRBJ1-1; 9 nucleotides in the junction match TRBD1. This TCR was recovered from a female donor with Graves disease. The sequenced DNA: TGCGCCAGCAGCCGAGAACCGGGACAGGGTAACACTGAAGCTTTCTTT. Translated, it reads CASSREPGQGNTEAFF.